The 32 T cell receptor beta chains given below trace back to one sample, sequenced in a study of control samples from healthy donors and cancer patients. Repertoires were generated with immunoSEQ multiplex PCR, while TCRdb's copy carries only in-frame clones and drops some. The sample has around 76,000 clones, about nine tenths seen once. Sequencing was performed on PBMCs. The receptors derive from a woman aged 45-65 years with colorectal cancer.

This clone is a singleton in its sample. This chain links TRBV6-5 with TRBJ1-5, with D possibly TRBD1 on 5 matching bases. The CDR3 length is 14 residues. Germline V lookup: CDR1 MNHEY, CDR2 SVGAGI. Between the trimmed V and J ends, which lost 8 bases and 2 bases, there was a span of 13 bases. The CDR3 region has the DNA TGTGCCAGCGTACAGGTTAAGGGCAATCAGCCCCAGCATTTT. This sequence encodes CASVQVKGNQPQHF.

V and J are TRBV30 and TRBJ1-5; weak D call: TRBD1 (5 bases). This CDR3 is built from 13 residues. The germline V gene encodes CDR1 GTSNPN and CDR2 SVGIG (reference sequence). Trimming took off 5 bases at V and 3 bases at J, with 11 bases between the two ends. The CDR3 protein is CAWAAGVNQPQHF. In DNA form, the CDR3 reads TGTGCCTGGGCAGCGGGGGTCAATCAGCCCCAGCATTTT.

The chain joins TRBV24-1 to TRBJ2-7; 8 nucleotides align to TRBD1. Germline V lookup: CDR1 KGHDR, CDR2 SFDVKD. After removal of 9 bases from V and 2 bases from J, the junction contained 11 bases not matched to a gene. This CDR3 has 15 amino acids. The CDR3 sequence: CATPTRTGTPYEQYV. The CDR3 DNA is TGTGCCACCCCTACAAGGACAGGGACCCCCTACGAGCAGTACGTC.

This chain uses TRBV28 with TRBJ2-5, with D possibly called TRBD1 or TRBD2 (6 bases each). The CDR3 has 16 amino acids. Germline CDR1 reads MDHEN; CDR2 reads SYDVKM. V lost 7 bases and J 0 bases, leaving 18 bases between the germline ends. Here the CDR3 reads CASTSEGGKYQETQYF. As DNA, the CDR3 is TGTGCCAGCACCTCGGAGGGGGGCAAGTACCAAGAGACCCAGTACTTC.

The chain is built from TRBV6-6 and TRBJ2-4, with a weak D call TRBD1 (5 bases). The V and J ends lost 8 bases and 0 bases respectively, with 11 bases between them. The CDR3 totals 14 residues. Per the germline V gene, CDR1 is MNHNY and CDR2 is SVGAGI (reference sequence). The DNA of the CDR3 is TGTGCCAGCGGGCAGGGTGGAGCCAAAAACATTCAGTACTTC. Translating it yields CASGQGGAKNIQYF.

The CDR3 sequence is CARRWGDEQYV. The DNA of the CDR3 is TGTGCTAGACGCTGGGGTGACGAGCAGTACGTC. The chain is built from TRBV12-5 and TRBJ2-7, with D hard to call. This CDR3 is 11 amino acids long. V was trimmed by 9 bases and J by 5 bases, leaving 11 bases between them. Germline lookup yields CDR1 LGHNT and CDR2 FRNRAP.

The CDR3 region has the DNA TGCGCCAGCAGTCGAGATGTTGGGGATGGCTACACCTTC. Its protein is CASSRDVGDGYTF. The V gene is TRBV10-2, the J gene TRBJ1-2; D is uncertain. V was pared by 5 bases and J by 6 bases, with 13 bases between. Germline lookup yields CDR1 WSHSY and CDR2 SAAADI. The CDR3 covers 13 residues.

The chain combines TRBV6-5 with TRBJ1-5; 8 bases are a match to TRBD1. CDR3 length equals 14 residues. The germline V gene encodes CDR1 MNHEY and CDR2 SVGAGI. Germline trimming cut 6 bases from V and 7 bases from J; bases unmatched to any gene: 8. In DNA form, the CDR3 reads TGTGCCAGCAGCAAAGGACAGGGCCGACAGCCCCAGCATTTT. This codes for CASSKGQGRQPQHF.

The gene calls are TRBV30 and TRBJ2-2; possibly TRBD1 for D (6 bases). Germline V lookup: CDR1 GTSNPN, CDR2 SVGIG (reference sequence). The length of the CDR3 is 15 residues. Trimming took off 5 bases at V and 1 base at J, with 14 bases between the two ends. CDR3 region: CAWRRPGQNTGELFF. Here the CDR3 DNA reads TGTGCCTGGCGACGACCGGGACAGAACACCGGGGAGCTGTTTTTT.

This clone has only one observation. V usage is TRBV19 and J usage is TRBJ2-3, with 9 bases lining up with TRBD1. CDR1 and CDR2 (germline): LNHDA, SQIVND (reference sequence). The CDR3 is made up of 18 amino acids. Trimming cost V 2 bases and J 6 bases; bases outside gene matches: 15. CDR3 DNA: TGTGCCAGTAGTATATCTCCCCCGGGACAGGGAACCTTGGATACGCAGTATTTT. Encoded protein: CASSISPPGQGTLDTQYF.

The chain has TRBV5-6 and TRBJ1-1; D call uncertain. The CDR3 loop spans 12 amino acids. V lost 4 bases and J lost 1, with 5 bases in between. Germline CDR1 reads SGHDT; CDR2 reads YYEEEE. CDR3 protein: CASSEQNTEAFF. The CDR3 bases are TGTGCCAGCAGCGAACAGAACACTGAAGCTTTCTTT.

The chain couples TRBV20-1 to TRBJ2-4; D unresolved. Germline V lookup: CDR1 DFQATT, CDR2 SNEGSKA (reference sequence). Trimming took 3 bases from V and 2 from J, leaving 2 bases between them. The CDR3 has 11 residues. CDR3 residues: CSASTKNIQYF. The CDR3 region has the DNA TGCAGTGCTAGCACCAAAAACATTCAGTACTTC.

This clone was observed once. The chain is built from TRBV6-1 and TRBJ1-5; D is undetermined. CDR1 MNHNS and CDR2 SASEGT come from the germline V gene. The length of the CDR3 is 12 residues. V was shortened by 3 bases and J by 10 bases, with 10 bases between the two germline ends. The CDR3: CASSEIFVPQHF. CDR3 nucleotides: TGTGCCAGCAGTGAGATATTTGTTCCCCAGCATTTT.

This clone was counted only a few times. CDR3 coding DNA: TGCGCCAGCAGCCAAGACGCGGGGGCTAGCACAGATACGCAGTATTTT. This codes for CASSQDAGASTDTQYF. V usage is TRBV4-1 and J usage is TRBJ2-3; a possible D gene is TRBD2 (7 bases). The CDR3 loop spans 16 amino acids. Germline values: CDR1 MGHRA, CDR2 YSYEKL. Trimming left V 0 bases short and J 0 bases short, with 10 bases between.

The chain employs TRBV2 and TRBJ1-6; a weak D match, TRBD1 (5 bases). Trimming removed 4 bases from V and 9 bases from J, with 19 bases in between. Germline CDR1 reads SNHLY; CDR2 reads FYNNEI. The CDR3 has 16 residues. Here the CDR3 DNA reads TGTGCCAGCAGTGTCCCGGGACGGCGAATGGGTTCACCCCTCCACTTT. As protein: CASSVPGRRMGSPLHF.

The chain recombines TRBV27 with TRBJ2-1; the match to TRBD2 covers 13 bases. J lost 5 bases, V lost 2 bases, and 3 bases had no gene match. Per germline, CDR1 MNHEY and CDR2 SMNVEV (reference sequence). CDR3 size: 16 residues. The CDR3 DNA is TGTGCCAGCAGTTTAAGGGGGACTAGCGGGAACAATGAGCAGTTCTTC. Translation: CASSLRGTSGNNEQFF.

J is TRBJ2-2 and V is TRBV27; maybe TRBD1 (6 bases). The V end was cut by 3 bases, the J end by 4 bases, with 18 bases between. Germline V gene data show CDR1 as MNHEY and CDR2 as SMNVEV (reference sequence). The length of the CDR3 is 17 residues. This CDR3 is CASSFSRHRVGTGELFF. The CDR3 DNA is TGTGCCAGCAGTTTCTCTCGACACAGGGTGGGCACCGGGGAGCTGTTTTTT.

V usage is TRBV5-1 and J usage is TRBJ2-5; 10 nucleotides agree with TRBD2. Germline loops: CDR1 SGHRS, CDR2 YFSETQ. The V gene end was trimmed by 0 bases and the J gene end by 3 bases; junction bases not matched to a gene: 2. The CDR3 contains 15 residues. The CDR3 DNA follows: TGCGCCAGCAGCTTGGGGACTAGCGGAGAAGAGACCCAGTACTTC. It specifies CASSLGTSGEETQYF.

This CDR3 reads CASSLKDSGANVLTF. The CDR3 DNA sequence: TGTGCCAGCAGCTTAAAGGACTCTGGGGCCAACGTCCTGACTTTC. The chain couples TRBV7-3 to TRBJ2-6; D remains ambiguous. V was pared by 1 base and J by 0 bases, with 4 bases between. The germline V gene encodes CDR1 SGHTA and CDR2 FQGTGA. This CDR3 is 15 amino acids long.

The CDR3 DNA sequence: TGTGCCAGCAGCCCCGGGACTAGCGGGTACAATGAGCAGTTCTTC. Encoded protein: CASSPGTSGYNEQFF. The chain recombines TRBV6-5 with TRBJ2-1, with 12 bases aligning to TRBD2. From germline, CDR1 is MNHEY and CDR2 SVGAGI. The CDR3 has 15 amino acids. Trimming removed 6 bases from V and 4 bases from J; junction bases left unmatched: 4.

The genes are TRBV12-3 or TRBV12-4 and TRBJ2-1; TRBD1 matches at 10 bases. The CDR3 consists of 13 residues. V was clipped by 5 bases and J by 8 bases; unmatched bases: 3. The CDR3 protein is CASSGGTGDEQFF. In nucleotides, the CDR3 is TGTGCCAGCAGTGGAGGGACAGGGGATGAGCAGTTCTTC.

The chain employs TRBV24-1 and TRBJ1-2; TRBD1 might be the D (5 bases). Looked up from germline, CDR1 is KGHDR and CDR2 is SFDVKD. This CDR3 comprises 13 residues. V lost 9 bases, J lost 4 bases, and 14 bases lay in between. The CDR3 sequence: CATSFDSSYGYTF. Here the CDR3 DNA reads TGTGCCACCTCATTTGACAGCAGCTATGGCTACACCTTC.

This rearrangement joins TRBV9 to TRBJ2-2; D uncertain. The V and J ends lost 0 bases and 1 base respectively, with 7 bases between them. CDR1 and CDR2 (germline): SGDLS, YYNGEE. The CDR3 is 15 residues long. Written as DNA, the CDR3 is TGTGCCAGCAGCGTAGGCGGTCTGAACACCGGGGAGCTGTTTTTT. Its translation is CASSVGGLNTGELFF. Using reference TRBV9 and TRBJ2-2 for the parts outside the CDR3, the full variable domain is DSGVTQTPKHLITATGQRVTLRCSPRSGDLSVYWYQQSLDQGLQFLIQYYNGEERAKGNILERFSAQQFPDLHSELNLSSLELGDSALYFCASSVGGLNTGELFFGEGSRLTVL.

The V and J genes are TRBV4-3 and TRBJ2-5, with 9 bases that match TRBD1. This CDR3 contains 16 residues. Germline V gene sequence: CDR1 LGHNA, CDR2 YSLEER. The J segment lost 4 bases and the V segment lost 1 base, leaving 7 bases of the junction unmatched. In DNA form, the CDR3 reads TGCGCCAGCAGCCAAGGCCAGCGGACAGGGGTAGAGACCCAGTACTTC. Amino acids: CASSQGQRTGVETQYF.

This chain joins TRBV19 and TRBJ1-3, with TRBD1 matching 7 bases. Per germline, CDR1 LNHDA and CDR2 SQIVND (reference sequence). The CDR3 has 15 amino acids. V was clipped by 7 bases and J by 2 bases; unmatched bases: 8. CDR3 DNA sequence: TGTGCCAGTACTTCAACAGGGGCTGCTGGAAACACCATATATTTT. Amino acids: CASTSTGAAGNTIYF.

This clone was seen a handful of times. J is TRBJ2-6 and V is TRBV7-2; D remains ambiguous. The V end was cut by 0 bases, the J end by 2 bases, with 8 bases between. Germline V gives CDR1 SGHTA, CDR2 FQGNSA. There are 16 residues in the CDR3. The CDR3 DNA sequence: TGTGCCAGCAGCTTAGCCGAAAGGGCTGGGGCCAACGTCCTGACTTTC. This codes for CASSLAERAGANVLTF.

The chain links TRBV6-5 to TRBJ2-4; TRBD2 agrees at 7 bases. Germline trimming cut 6 bases from V and 0 bases from J; bases unmatched to any gene: 5. CDR1 and CDR2 (germline): MNHEY, SVGAGI. The CDR3 consists of 15 residues. The CDR3 protein is CASSLGGGAKNIQYF. The DNA of the CDR3 is TGTGCCAGCAGCCTGGGGGGGGGAGCCAAAAACATTCAGTACTTC.

The chain has TRBV19 and TRBJ2-5; perhaps TRBD1 as D (6 bases). The CDR3 runs 14 residues. The V end lost 5 bases, the J end lost 1 base, and 11 bases lay between the germline ends. Germline V lookup: CDR1 LNHDA, CDR2 SQIVND (reference sequence). DNA for the CDR3: TGTGCCAGTAGTCTACAGGGTGCCCAAGAGACCCAGTACTTC. Translated, it gives CASSLQGAQETQYF.

The CDR3: CASSPQGPSYGYTF. The CDR3 DNA reads TGTGCCAGCTCACCTCAAGGACCGAGCTATGGCTACACCTTC. This chain links TRBV18 with TRBJ1-2; D unresolved. The germline V and J ends were trimmed by 3 bases and 4 bases, with 12 bases remaining between them. Germline assignment: CDR1 KGHSH and CDR2 LQKENI. This CDR3 is 14 amino acids long.

This clone has a handful of counts. This chain uses TRBV6-5 with TRBJ1-6; tentatively, D is TRBD1 (6 bases). The CDR3 length is 15 residues. Trimming left V 6 bases short and J 9 bases short, with 18 bases between. The V gene's germline CDR1 is MNHEY and CDR2 SVGAGI. The CDR3 reads CASSTRGLVGSPLHF. In DNA, the CDR3 is TGTGCCAGCAGCACGCGGGGGCTAGTAGGTTCACCCCTCCACTTT.

This chain connects TRBV10-1 to TRBJ1-1, with TRBD1 matching 7 bases. The CDR3 extends over 14 amino acids. Germline V gene data show CDR1 as WNHNN and CDR2 as SYGVQD (reference sequence). V dropped 3 bases and J dropped 4; count of bases not matched to a gene: 5. The CDR3 bases are TGCGCCAGCAGTGAATACAGGGGTAGCACTGAAGCTTTCTTT. Translation gives CASSEYRGSTEAFF.

V is TRBV24-1 and J is TRBJ1-4; 7 bases are a match to TRBD1. The CDR3 is 16 residues long. Germline V CDR1 and CDR2: KGHDR, SFDVKD. The J segment lost 2 bases and the V segment lost 4 bases, leaving 6 bases of the junction unmatched. The CDR3 is CATSEGQGVTNEKLFF. CDR3 in DNA: TGTGCCACCAGTGAAGGGCAGGGGGTGACTAATGAAAAACTGTTTTTT.